These 19 T cell receptor beta chains were sequenced from one sample in a study of response to subunit inactivated influenza vaccine. TCRdb analysed the RT-PCR reads with MiXCR anew, one entry per CDR3 protein. The sample consists of 800,000 or so distinct CDR3 sequences, 21% of them appearing once. The sequenced sample was PBMCs from blood, obtained more than 4 days after vaccination. These receptor sequences come from a middle-aged man who received an inactivated influenza vaccine.

The chain employs TRBV11-3 and TRBJ2-2; D ambiguous. V lost 1 base, J lost 1 base, and 10 bases lay in between. CDR1 and CDR2 (germline): SGHNT, YENEEA. CDR3 length: 16 amino acids. Written as DNA, the CDR3 is TGTGCCAGCAGCTTAGTCCCCACAGTGAACACCGGGGAGCTGTTTTTT. The encoded protein is CASSLVPTVNTGELFF.

V gene TRBV10-1 combines with J gene TRBJ2-1, with D possibly matching TRBD2 (5 bases). CDR1 is WNHNN, CDR2 SYGVQD, per germline (reference sequence). The V end lost 3 bases, the J end lost 1 base, and 10 bases lay between the germline ends. The CDR3 covers 15 residues. As DNA, the CDR3 is TGCGCCAGCAGTGACGGGATCCCATCCTACAATGAGCAGTTCTTC. Protein: CASSDGIPSYNEQFF.

This clonotype was counted a few times. The J gene is TRBJ1-1, the V gene TRBV7-2, with TRBD1 identical over 7 bases. Germline V gene lookup returns CDR1 SGHTA and CDR2 FQGNSA. The CDR3 consists of 14 residues. The V gene end was trimmed by 6 bases and the J gene end by 3 bases; junction bases not matched to a gene: 7. The CDR3 is CASSTGRGDTEAFF. CDR3 sequence (DNA): TGTGCCAGCAGTACGGGCAGGGGGGACACTGAAGCTTTCTTT.

In its sample, this clonotype was seen a few times. The rearrangement uses TRBV5-6 and TRBJ2-7; D is unclear. The CDR3 has 15 residues. V dropped 0 bases and J dropped 0 bases, with 10 bases sitting between them. Germline values: CDR1 SGHDT, CDR2 YYEEEE. CDR3 sequence reads: CASSLATHFSYEQYF. The CDR3 nucleotides are TGTGCCAGCAGCTTGGCGACACACTTCTCCTACGAGCAGTACTTC.

This clonotype was found a few times. V usage is TRBV28 and J usage is TRBJ2-3; 7 bases map to TRBD1. The V gene end was trimmed by 2 bases and the J gene end by 2 bases; junction bases not matched to a gene: 1. The CDR3 runs 14 residues. CDR1 is MDHEN, CDR2 SYDVKM, per germline. The CDR3 is CASSLRGLTDTQYF. CDR3 sequence (DNA): TGTGCCAGCAGTTTAAGGGGGCTCACAGATACGCAGTATTTT. Full variable domain (missing parts from reference TRBV28 and TRBJ2-3): DVKVTQSSRYLVKRTGEKVFLECVQDMDHENMFWYRQDPGLGLRLIYFSYDVKMKEKGDIPEGYSVSREKKERFSLILESASTNQTSMYLCASSLRGLTDTQYFGPGTRLTVL.

This clonotype was observed a few times. The chain's CDR3 is CASSLESPIYEQYF. DNA of the CDR3: TGCGCCAGCAGCTTGGAAAGCCCCATCTACGAGCAGTACTTC. The rearrangement uses TRBV5-1 and TRBJ2-7; D gene ambiguous. V lost 0 bases, J lost 3 bases, and 10 bases lay in between. The CDR3 has 14 amino acids. Germline loops: CDR1 SGHRS, CDR2 YFSETQ. The whole variable domain, remainder taken from reference TRBV5-1 and TRBJ2-7, is KAGVTQTPRYLIKTRGQQVTLSCSPISGHRSVSWYQQTPGQGLQFLFEYFSETQRNKGNFPGRFSGRQFSNSRSEMNVSTLELGDSALYLCASSLESPIYEQYFGPGTRLTVT.

This clonotype was seen a few times. This chain uses TRBV20-1 with TRBJ2-1; 10 bases agree with TRBD2. The CDR3 spans 15 residues. V gave up 5 bases and J gave up 0 bases; unmatched junction bases: 4. CDR1 is DFQATT, CDR2 SNEGSKA, per germline (reference sequence). For the CDR3, the DNA is TGCAGTGCTGCATCTAGCGGGAGCTCCTACAATGAGCAGTTCTTC. Translation gives CSAASSGSSYNEQFF.

A few counts support this clonotype. The gene calls are TRBV20-1 and TRBJ2-1; 12 bases agree with TRBD2. Germline V gene data show CDR1 as DFQATT and CDR2 as SNEGSKA (reference sequence). The CDR3 has 12 amino acids. The CDR3 loop is CSRTSGNNEQFF. The CDR3 DNA sequence: TGCAGCCGGACTAGCGGGAACAATGAGCAGTTCTTC.

This clonotype was seen ten or more times. The V and J genes are TRBV20-1 and TRBJ2-2; D possibly corresponds to TRBD2 (6 bases). Germline assignment: CDR1 DFQATT and CDR2 SNEGSKA (reference sequence). Trimming cost V 6 bases and J 3 bases, with 20 bases left between them. The CDR3 consists of 16 residues. The CDR3 here is CSAAREWAGYTGELFF. Written as DNA, the CDR3 is TGCAGTGCGGCGCGGGAATGGGCCGGATACACCGGGGAGCTGTTTTTT.

This clonotype was detected a few times. The chain uses TRBV20-1 and TRBJ2-3, with D unresolved. Trimming removed 5 bases from V and 3 bases from J, with 3 bases in between. CDR3 size: 10 residues. CDR1 DFQATT and CDR2 SNEGSKA come from the germline V gene (reference sequence). CDR3 bases: TGCAGTGCTCAGACAGATACGCAGTATTTT. Protein product: CSAQTDTQYF.

This clonotype showed up just a few times. This chain links TRBV7-2 with TRBJ1-6; D unclear. Trimming removed 1 base from V and 11 bases from J, with 12 bases in between. The CDR3 has 14 residues. CDR1 is SGHTA, CDR2 FQGNSA, per germline. CDR3 DNA: TGTGCCAGCAGCTTAGGGCGTTCATTGACACCCCTCCACTTT. Translated, it gives CASSLGRSLTPLHF. Full variable domain (rest looked up from reference TRBV7-2 and TRBJ1-6): GAGVSQSPSNKVTEKGKDVELRCDPISGHTALYWYRQSLGQGLEFLIYFQGNSAPDKSGLPSDRFSAERTGGSVSTLTIQRTQQEDSAVYLCASSLGRSLTPLHFGNGTRLTVT.

This clonotype was counted only a few times. This chain joins TRBV18 and TRBJ2-3; unclear D gene. Trimming pared 3 bases from V and 2 bases from J, leaving 6 bases between. This CDR3 is built from 13 residues. In germline, CDR1 is KGHSH, CDR2 LQKENI. The CDR3 reads CASSPYVTDTQYF. In DNA, the CDR3 is TGTGCCAGCTCACCGTACGTCACAGATACGCAGTATTTT. Filled out from reference TRBV18 and TRBJ2-3, the complete variable domain reads NAGVMQNPRHLVRRRGQEARLRCSPMKGHSHVYWYRQLPEEGLKFMVYLQKENIIDESGMPKERFSAEFPKEGPSILRIQQVVRGDSAAYFCASSPYVTDTQYFGPGTRLTVL.

This clonotype was seen more than once but under ten times. This chain uses TRBV20-1 with TRBJ2-7; TRBD1 matches at 9 bases. The germline gives CDR1 DFQATT, CDR2 SNEGSKA (reference sequence). The CDR3 is made up of 16 amino acids. V was pared by 1 base and J by 3 bases, with 10 bases of the junction left unmatched. The CDR3 bases are TGCAGTGCTAGAGGCCCTGGGACAGGGCCCTTCTACGAGCAGTACTTC. Protein product: CSARGPGTGPFYEQYF.

The chain links TRBV6-1 to TRBJ1-2; the D is unclear. The CDR3 has 12 residues. Germline CDR1 is MNHNS and CDR2 is SASEGT. The ends were cut back, 1 base at V and 4 bases at J, with 4 bases in the middle. The CDR3 loop is CASSEETYGYTF. The CDR3 coding sequence is TGTGCCAGCAGTGAAGAAACCTATGGCTACACCTTC.

This clonotype was recorded a few times. This rearrangement joins TRBV7-2 to TRBJ2-3; 13 nucleotides match TRBD2. Germline assignment: CDR1 SGHTA and CDR2 FQGNSA. The CDR3 loop spans 16 amino acids. The V segment lost 7 bases and the J segment 0 bases; nucleotides outside the gene matches: 4. CDR3 coding DNA: TGTGCCAGCAACAGACTAGCGGGGGGAAGCACAGATACGCAGTATTTT. As protein: CASNRLAGGSTDTQYF.

There are a few counts of this clonotype. The genes are TRBV7-6 and TRBJ1-6, with D possibly TRBD1 on 6 matching bases. The CDR3 runs 16 residues. Germline loops: CDR1 SGHVS, CDR2 FNYEAQ. The V end lost 1 base, the J end lost 7 bases, and 14 bases lay between the germline ends. In nucleotides, the CDR3 is TGTGCCAGCAGCTTAGGTGGGGGGCAGGACAATTCACCCCTCCACTTT. This sequence encodes CASSLGGGQDNSPLHF.

This clonotype was found many times. The chain employs TRBV29-1 and TRBJ2-3; D possibly corresponds to TRBD1 (7 bases). Germline V CDR1 and CDR2: SQVTM, ANQGSEA. Trimming took 6 bases from V and 3 from J, leaving 19 bases between them. The CDR3 extends over 15 amino acids. CDR3 sequence: CSVRLRQGGTDTQYF. The CDR3 DNA reads as TGCAGCGTCCGGCTACGGCAGGGGGGAACAGATACGCAGTATTTT.

This chain joins TRBV10-3 and TRBJ2-5, with D hard to call. The ends were cut back, 4 bases at V and 2 bases at J, with 8 bases in the middle. Germline V gives CDR1 ENHRY, CDR2 SYGVKD. This CDR3 is 13 amino acids long. This CDR3 is CAISGGRQETQYF. DNA for the CDR3: TGTGCCATCAGTGGTGGTAGGCAAGAGACCCAGTACTTC.

The chain couples TRBV5-1 to TRBJ2-3; D is possibly TRBD2 (5 bases). The CDR3 loop spans 14 amino acids. The V gene's germline CDR1 is SGHRS and CDR2 YFSETQ. Trimming pared 5 bases from V and 1 base from J, leaving 11 bases between. CDR3 DNA sequence: TGCGCCAGCAGGCCCGGGGTAGGCACAGATACGCAGTATTTT. This translates into CASRPGVGTDTQYF.